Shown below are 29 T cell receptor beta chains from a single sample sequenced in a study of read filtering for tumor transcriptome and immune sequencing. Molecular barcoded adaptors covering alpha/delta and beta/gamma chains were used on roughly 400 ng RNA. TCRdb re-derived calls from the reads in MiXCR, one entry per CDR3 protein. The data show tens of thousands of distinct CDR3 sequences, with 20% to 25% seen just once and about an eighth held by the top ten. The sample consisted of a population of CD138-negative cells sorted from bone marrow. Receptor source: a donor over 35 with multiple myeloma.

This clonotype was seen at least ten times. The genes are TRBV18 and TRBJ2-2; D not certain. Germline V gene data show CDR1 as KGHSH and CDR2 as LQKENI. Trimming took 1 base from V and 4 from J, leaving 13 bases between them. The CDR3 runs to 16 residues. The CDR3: CASSPLGPTLTGELFF. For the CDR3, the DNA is TGTGCCAGCTCACCACTAGGACCGACCCTCACCGGGGAGCTGTTTTTT. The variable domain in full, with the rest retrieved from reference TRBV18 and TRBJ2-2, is NAGVMQNPRHLVRRRGQEARLRCSPMKGHSHVYWYRQLPEEGLKFMVYLQKENIIDESGMPKERFSAEFPKEGPSILRIQQVVRGDSAAYFCASSPLGPTLTGELFFGEGSRLTVL.

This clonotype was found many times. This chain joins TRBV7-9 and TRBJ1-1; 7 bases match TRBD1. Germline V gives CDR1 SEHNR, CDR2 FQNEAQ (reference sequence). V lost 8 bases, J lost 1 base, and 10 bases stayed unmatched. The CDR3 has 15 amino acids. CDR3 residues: CASQGEGPANTEAFF. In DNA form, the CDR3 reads TGTGCCAGCCAGGGGGAAGGGCCTGCGAACACTGAAGCTTTCTTT.

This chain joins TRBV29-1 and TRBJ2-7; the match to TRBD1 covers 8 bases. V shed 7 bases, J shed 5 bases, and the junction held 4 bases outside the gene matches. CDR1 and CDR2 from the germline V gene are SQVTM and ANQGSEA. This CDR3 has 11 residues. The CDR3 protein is CSGGQGNEQYF. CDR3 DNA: TGCAGCGGCGGACAGGGCAACGAGCAGTACTTC.

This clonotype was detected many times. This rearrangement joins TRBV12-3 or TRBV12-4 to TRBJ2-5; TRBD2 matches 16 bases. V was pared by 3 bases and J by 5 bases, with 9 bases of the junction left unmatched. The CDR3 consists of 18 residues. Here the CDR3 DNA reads TGTGCCAGCAGTTTCTCGGGACTAGCGGGGGGGCGGCTGGAGACCCAGTACTTC. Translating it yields CASSFSGLAGGRLETQYF.

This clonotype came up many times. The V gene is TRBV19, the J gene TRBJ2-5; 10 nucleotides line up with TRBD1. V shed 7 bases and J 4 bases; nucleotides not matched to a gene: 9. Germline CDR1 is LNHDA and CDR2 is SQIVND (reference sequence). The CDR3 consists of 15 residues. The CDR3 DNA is TGTGCCAGTAATCCGACAGGGGGCGCGGCAGAGACCCAGTACTTC. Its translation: CASNPTGGAAETQYF.

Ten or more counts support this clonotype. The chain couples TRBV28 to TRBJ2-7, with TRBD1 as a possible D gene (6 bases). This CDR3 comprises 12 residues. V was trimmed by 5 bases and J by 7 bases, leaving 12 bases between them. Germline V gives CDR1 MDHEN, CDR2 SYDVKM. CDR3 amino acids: CASSQTGKEQYF. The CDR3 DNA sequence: TGTGCCAGCAGTCAAACAGGGAAGGAGCAGTACTTC.

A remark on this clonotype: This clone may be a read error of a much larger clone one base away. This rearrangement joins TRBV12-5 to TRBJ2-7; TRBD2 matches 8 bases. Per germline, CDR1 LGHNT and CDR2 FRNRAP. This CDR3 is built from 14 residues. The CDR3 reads CASRPSGGGCEQYF. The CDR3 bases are TGTGCCAGCAGGCCCTCGGGGGGGGGCTGCGAGCAGTACTTC. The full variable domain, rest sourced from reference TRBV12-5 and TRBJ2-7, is DARVTQTPRHKVTEMGQEVTMRCQPILGHNTVFWYRQTMMQGLELLAYFRNRAPLDDSGMPKDRFSAEMPDATLATLKIQPSEPRDSAVYFCASRPSGGGCEQYFGPGTRLTVT.

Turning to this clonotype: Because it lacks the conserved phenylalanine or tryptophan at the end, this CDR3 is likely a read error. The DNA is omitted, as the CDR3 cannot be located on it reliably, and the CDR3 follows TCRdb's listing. The CDR3 is CASSKASSAKSHSNQPQHL. The chain employs TRBV21-1 and TRBJ1-5. TRBV21-1 constitutes a pseudogene. The CDR3 comprises 19 residues, both ends counted.

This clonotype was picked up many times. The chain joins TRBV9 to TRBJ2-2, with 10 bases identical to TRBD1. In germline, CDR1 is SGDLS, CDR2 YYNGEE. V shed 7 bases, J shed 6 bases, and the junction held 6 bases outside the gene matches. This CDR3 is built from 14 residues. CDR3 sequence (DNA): TGTGCCAGCGGACGGGACAGGGGCGCCGGGGAGCTGTTTTTT. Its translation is CASGRDRGAGELFF.

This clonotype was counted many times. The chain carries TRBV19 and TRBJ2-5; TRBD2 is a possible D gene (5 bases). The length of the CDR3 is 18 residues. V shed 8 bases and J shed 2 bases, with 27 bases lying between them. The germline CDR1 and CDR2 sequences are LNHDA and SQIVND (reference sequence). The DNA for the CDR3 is TGTGCCAGTGCCCCTAGGGCGTTTTTAATCCGGGGACAAGAGACCCAGTACTTC. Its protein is CASAPRAFLIRGQETQYF.

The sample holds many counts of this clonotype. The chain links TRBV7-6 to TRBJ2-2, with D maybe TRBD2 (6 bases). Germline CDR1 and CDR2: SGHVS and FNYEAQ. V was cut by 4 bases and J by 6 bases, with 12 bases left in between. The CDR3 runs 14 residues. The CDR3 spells CASSSGWGAGELFF. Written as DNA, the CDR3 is TGTGCCAGCAGCTCCGGTTGGGGGGCCGGGGAGCTGTTTTTT.

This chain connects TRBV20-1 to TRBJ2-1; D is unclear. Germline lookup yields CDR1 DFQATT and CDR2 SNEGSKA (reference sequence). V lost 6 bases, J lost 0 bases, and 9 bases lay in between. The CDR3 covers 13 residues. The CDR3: CSASRSSYNEQFF. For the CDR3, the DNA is TGCAGTGCCTCCCGGAGCTCCTACAATGAGCAGTTCTTC.

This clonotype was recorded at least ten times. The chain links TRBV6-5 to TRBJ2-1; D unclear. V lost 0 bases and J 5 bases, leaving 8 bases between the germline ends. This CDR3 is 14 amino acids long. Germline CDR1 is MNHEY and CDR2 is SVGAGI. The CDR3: CASSYSRTHNEQFF. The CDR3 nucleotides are TGTGCCAGCAGTTACTCTCGGACCCACAATGAGCAGTTCTTC.

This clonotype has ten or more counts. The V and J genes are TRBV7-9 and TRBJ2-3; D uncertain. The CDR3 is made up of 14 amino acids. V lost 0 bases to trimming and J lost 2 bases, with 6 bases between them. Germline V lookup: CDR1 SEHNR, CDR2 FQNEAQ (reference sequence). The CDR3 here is CASSLAEYTDTQYF. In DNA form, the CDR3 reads TGTGCCAGCAGCTTAGCCGAGTACACAGATACGCAGTATTTT.

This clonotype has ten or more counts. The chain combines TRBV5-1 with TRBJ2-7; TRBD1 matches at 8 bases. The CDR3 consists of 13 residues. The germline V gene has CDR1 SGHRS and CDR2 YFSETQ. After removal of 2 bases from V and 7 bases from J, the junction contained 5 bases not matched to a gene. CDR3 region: CASSFSGGVEQYF. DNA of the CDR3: TGCGCCAGCAGCTTCTCAGGGGGCGTGGAGCAGTACTTC.

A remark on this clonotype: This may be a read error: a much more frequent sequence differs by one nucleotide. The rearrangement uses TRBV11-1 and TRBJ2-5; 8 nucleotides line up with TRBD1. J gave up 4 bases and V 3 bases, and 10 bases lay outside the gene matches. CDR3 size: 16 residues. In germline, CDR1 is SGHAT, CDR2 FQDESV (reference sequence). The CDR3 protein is CASSFLTGGIGETQYF. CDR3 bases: TGTGCCAGCAGCTTCCTAACAGGGGGGATCGGAGAGACCCAGTACTTC.

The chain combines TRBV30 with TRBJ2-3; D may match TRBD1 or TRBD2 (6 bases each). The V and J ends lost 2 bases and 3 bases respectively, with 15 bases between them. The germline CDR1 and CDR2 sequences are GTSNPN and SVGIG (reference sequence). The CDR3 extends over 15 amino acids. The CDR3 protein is CAWSRGQGRTDTQYF. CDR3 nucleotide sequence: TGTGCCTGGAGTCGAGGGCAGGGGAGGACAGATACGCAGTATTTT.

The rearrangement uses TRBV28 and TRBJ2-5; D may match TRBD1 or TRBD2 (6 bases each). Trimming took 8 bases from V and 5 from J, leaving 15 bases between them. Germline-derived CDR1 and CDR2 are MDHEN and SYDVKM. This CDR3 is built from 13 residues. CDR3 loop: CASVIVGGETQYF. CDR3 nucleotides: TGTGCCAGCGTTATTGTGGGGGGCGAGACCCAGTACTTC.

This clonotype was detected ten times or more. The CDR3 nucleotides are TGTGCCAGCAGTTACTTCCGTTACCAGGTAGAGAACACTGAAGCTTTCTTT. This gives the protein CASSYFRYQVENTEAFF. V gene TRBV6-5 combines with J gene TRBJ1-1; D gene ambiguous. Germline CDR1 is MNHEY and CDR2 is SVGAGI. Trimming removed 1 base from V and 1 base from J, with 16 bases in between. The length of the CDR3 is 17 residues.

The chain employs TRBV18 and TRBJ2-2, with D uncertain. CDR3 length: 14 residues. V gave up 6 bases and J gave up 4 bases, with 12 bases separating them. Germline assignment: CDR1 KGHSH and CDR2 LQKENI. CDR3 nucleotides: TGTGCCAGCTCGGGCAGCTCCATCACCGGGGAGCTGTTTTTT. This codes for CASSGSSITGELFF.

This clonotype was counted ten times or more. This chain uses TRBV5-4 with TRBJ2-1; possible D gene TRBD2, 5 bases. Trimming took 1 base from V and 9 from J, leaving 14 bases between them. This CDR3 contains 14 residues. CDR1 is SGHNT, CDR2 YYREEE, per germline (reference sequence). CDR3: CASSLRGFTGEQFF. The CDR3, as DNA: TGTGCCAGCAGCTTGAGAGGGTTTACGGGTGAGCAGTTCTTC. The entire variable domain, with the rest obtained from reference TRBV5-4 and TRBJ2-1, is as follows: ETGVTQSPTHLIKTRGQQVTLRCSSQSGHNTVSWYQQALGQGPQFIFQYYREEENGRGNFPPRFSGLQFPNYSSELNVNALELDDSALYLCASSLRGFTGEQFFGPGTRLTVL.

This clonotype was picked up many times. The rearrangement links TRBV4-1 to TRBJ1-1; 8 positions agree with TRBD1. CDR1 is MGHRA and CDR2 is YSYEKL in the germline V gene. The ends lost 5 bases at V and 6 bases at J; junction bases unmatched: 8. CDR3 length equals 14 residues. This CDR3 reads CASSGRQGRSEAFF. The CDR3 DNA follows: TGCGCCAGCAGCGGACGACAGGGGCGCTCTGAAGCTTTCTTT.

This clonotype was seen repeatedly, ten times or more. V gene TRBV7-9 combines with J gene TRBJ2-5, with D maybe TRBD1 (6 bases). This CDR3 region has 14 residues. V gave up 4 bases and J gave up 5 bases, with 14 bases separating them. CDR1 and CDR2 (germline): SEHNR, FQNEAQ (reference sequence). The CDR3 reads CASSSPGGVETQYF. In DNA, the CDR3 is TGTGCCAGCAGCTCCCCTGGGGGCGTCGAGACCCAGTACTTC.

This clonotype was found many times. The CDR3, as DNA: TGTGCCAGTAGTCGCGACAGGGGGGGACTCGATACGCAGTATTTT. Its protein is CASSRDRGGLDTQYF. V and J are TRBV19 and TRBJ2-3; 9 bases are a match to TRBD1. With V trimmed by 5 bases and J by 6 bases, 9 bases remained unmatched. CDR3 length equals 15 residues. CDR1 is LNHDA and CDR2 is SQIVND in the germline V gene (reference sequence).

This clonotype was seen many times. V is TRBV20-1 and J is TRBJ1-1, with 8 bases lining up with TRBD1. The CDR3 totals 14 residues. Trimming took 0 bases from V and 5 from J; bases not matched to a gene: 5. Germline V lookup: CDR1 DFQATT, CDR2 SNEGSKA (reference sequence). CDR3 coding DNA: TGCAGTGCTAGAGATACAGGGGGTTTGACTGAAGCTTTCTTT. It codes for CSARDTGGLTEAFF.

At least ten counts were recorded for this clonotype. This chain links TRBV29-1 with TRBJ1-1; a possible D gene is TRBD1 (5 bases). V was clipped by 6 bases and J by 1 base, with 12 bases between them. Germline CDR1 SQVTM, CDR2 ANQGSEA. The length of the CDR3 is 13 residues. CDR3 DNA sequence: TGCAGCGTGAAGGGGCGGGGGAACACTGAAGCTTTCTTT. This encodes CSVKGRGNTEAFF.

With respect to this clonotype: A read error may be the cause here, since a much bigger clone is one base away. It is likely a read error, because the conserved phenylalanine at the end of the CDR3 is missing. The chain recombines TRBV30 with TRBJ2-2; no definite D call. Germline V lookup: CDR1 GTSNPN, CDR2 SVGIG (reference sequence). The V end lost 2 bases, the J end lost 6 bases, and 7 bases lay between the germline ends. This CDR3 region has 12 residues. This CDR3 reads CAWSLLSGELFL. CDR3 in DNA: TGTGCCTGGAGTCTATTGTCCGGGGAGCTGTTTCTT.

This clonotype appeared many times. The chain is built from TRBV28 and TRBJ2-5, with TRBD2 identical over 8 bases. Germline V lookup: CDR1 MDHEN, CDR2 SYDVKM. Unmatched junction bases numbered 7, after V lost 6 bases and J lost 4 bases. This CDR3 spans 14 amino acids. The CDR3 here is CASRPGGGRETQYF. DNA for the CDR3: TGTGCCAGCAGGCCGGGGGGGGGAAGAGAGACCCAGTACTTC.

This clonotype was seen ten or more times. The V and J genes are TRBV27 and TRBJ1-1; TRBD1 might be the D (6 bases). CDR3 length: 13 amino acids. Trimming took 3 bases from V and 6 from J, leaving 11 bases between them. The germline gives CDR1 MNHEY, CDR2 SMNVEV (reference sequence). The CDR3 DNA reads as TGTGCCAGCAGTTTTACTGGGGGCCCTGAAGCTTTCTTT. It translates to CASSFTGGPEAFF.